This T cell receptor (beta chain) was obtained from a study of cytomegalovirus exposure and HLA in healthy donors (dated 2017 in TCRdb). Study-wide context: In an earlier analysis of under 600 of the donors, about 270 Gb of sequence data and 117 million unique TCR beta sequences from 180 million or so T cells were reported. Class I and class II HLA loci were covered by the typing at four-digit resolution. The T cell repertoires of around 670 subjects were profiled by immunosequencing and related to cytomegalovirus serostatus. All discovery cohort repertoires had been generated using a single sequencing platform. A later genetic analysis used genome-wide SNP genotypes for about 65% of the roughly 670 donors, treating that subset as a discovery cohort. Rather than drawing on any new phenotypic data, the later analysis identified candidate immune exposures from TCR beta sequences and the way those sequences occurred across donors. To decide whether each TCR beta V gene segment behaved as functional or pseudogenic, an earlier analysis of fewer than 750 of the donors relied on high-throughput TCR beta sequencing. High-throughput TCR immunosequencing, statistical association of individual TCRs with disease status, and machine learning were combined to predict cytomegalovirus infection status. Donor age, sex, ethnicity and CMV serostatus were compiled together with the repertoire data. Typing coverage differed by locus: A, B, C, DRB1 and DQB1 were typed in roughly 620-630 donors, DQA1 in about 500, DPA1 in approximately 610, and DPB1 in 450 to 480. To study patterns of TCR occurrence, a later analysis re-analyzed previously published TCR beta repertoires from hundreds of donors and added high-resolution HLA genotyping. Among 300 to 500 genotyped donors of the cohort, an average of roughly 230,000 unique TCR beta nucleotide sequences was sequenced per donor, of which 15% to 20% were non-productive. The study aimed to test whether cataloging public T cell receptors could reveal signatures of past pathogen exposure. A separate validation cohort of roughly 110 different subjects was used in addition to the 666-subject first cohort. Because of strong linkage in the cohort, roughly five DR-DQ haplotypes were treated as single units for association and clustering. Of the approximately 400 genotyped donors, less than 85% were placed in the genetic ancestry cluster associated with self-reported Caucasian donors. Roughly 290 gigabases of sequencing data and around 90 million unique TCR sequences made up an early release that covered roughly 670 HLA-typed donors.

Concerning this clone itself: What this receptor recognizes is not known. The record has no base qualities; no much larger clone is one base away.

The cohort comprised some 680 healthy bone marrow donors. Cohort members were all nominally healthy when sampled, although unrecorded immune exposures were likely present. The donor was CMV seropositive and was included in the group of some 290 seropositive cohort members. A peripheral blood sample was collected from each donor, and TCR beta sequencing was performed on peripheral blood mononuclear cells. The Qiagen DNeasy Blood Extraction Kit was used to extract genomic DNA from the blood cell samples. From the cysteine up to the phenylalanine, the CDR3 has a length of 16 residues. Only the CDR3 portion is preserved as DNA: 48 bases, with reading frame beginning at the first base. CDR1 and CDR2 are drawn from the germline V gene: SGHVS, FQNEAQ. V is pared back by 1 base and J by 2 bases, with 14 bases lying between the germline termini. Libraries were constructed by the immunoSEQ multiplex PCR assay. For the multiplex PCR, a mixture combining 60 forward primers for TCR Vbeta segments and 13 reverse primers for TCR Jbeta segments was used. A multiplex PCR assay on genomic DNA amplified the CDR3 region of rearranged TCR beta genes. The amplified TCR beta libraries were sequenced on the Illumina HiSeq System as 87-base-pair reads. The authors' pipeline ran thus. Across the 500 to 750 repertoires, a later analysis counted some 81 million unique TCR beta chains, roughly 11 million of which were shared by at least two donors. Raw reads were error-corrected and collapsed into unique sequences with a nearest-neighbor algorithm that merged closely related sequences to remove PCR and sequencing errors. Alignment of CDR3 sequences to IMGT reference sequences was used to assign V, D and J gene segments. For a sequence to be retained, a match of at least six nucleotides to both a V gene segment and a J gene segment was required. Rearrangements were classified as productive when the CDR3 lacked stop codons and remained in frame with V and J, and all other rearrangements were classified as non-productive. Following IMGT convention, CDR3 was defined as the stretch from the second conserved V-encoded cysteine up to the conserved J-encoded phenylalanine. The earlier analysis of a few hundred of the donors excluded sequences that lacked an unambiguous match to a single V gene segment. In an earlier analysis of 587 of the donors, a V segment was called functional when productive rearrangements were above 56.7%, and segregating when the standard deviation between donors exceeded 5%. A statistical classification framework was developed to diagnose cytomegalovirus status using the catalog of TCR beta chain sequences. In a later analysis, TCR nucleotide sequences were compared against IMGT/GENE-DB human TR gene sequences so that V and J genes could be assigned. In a later analysis, CDR3 sequences and most-parsimonious VDJ recombination scenarios were assigned using the TCRdist pipeline. In a later analysis, each TCR beta chain was defined by its CDR3 amino acid sequence together with its V-gene family, and reads without a unique V-gene family were excluded. A later analysis removed roughly 590 highly shared, low-generation-probability nucleotide sequences to deal with suspected cross-contamination and a sequencing artifact. A later analysis calculated a clonal expansion index for each public chain from normalized within-repertoire ranks of inferred template counts. In a later analysis, generation probabilities were computed with a VDJ recombination model fitted to out-of-frame rearrangements, and the resulting probabilities were checked against IGoR. In a later analysis, hypergeometric tests were used to score TCR-TCR, TCR-HLA and TCR-CMV co-occurrence, with a repertoire-size bias correction applied to TCR pairs. A later analysis estimated false discovery rates by permuting HLA or CMV assignments 20 times. In a later analysis, co-occurring TCRs were grouped using DBSCAN, and TCRdist sequence similarity was added for clustering within HLA-allele-positive subsets. Repertoires with fewer than 30,000 or more than 120,000 public chains were left out of co-occurrence clustering, as were about 5 repertoires with anomalous nucleotide sharing. The table was pulled from immuneACCESS by TCRdb, which kept in-frame rearrangements only. Such tables lose some clones; where checked, under half of the loss comes from unresolved V genes, and the rest has no known cause. That table supplies the V and J calls and clone size; D and trimming were determined from the DNA. Present in this sample are some 150,000 clones, approximately 75% of which were seen just once. The ten top clones hold less than 4.5% of the sample.

General conclusions and limits of the study: A later genetic analysis associated a missense DCLRE1C variant with V-gene and J-gene trimming of TCR beta chains, and an independent cohort replicated the association. Compared with equally common non-associated chains, HLA-associated TCR beta chains in a later analysis were more clonally expanded and had lower generation probabilities. It was suggested by the authors that the approach could potentially be generalized to other disease states and immunological phenotypes. HLA typing was unavailable for some donors at each locus, so association tests used only the typed subset. A group of highly shared sequence variants was considered likely to be a technical artifact of the sequencing pipeline. Correlated functional status among segregating V segments might reflect linkage disequilibrium, but an unknown experimental factor could not be ruled out. Because counts were too low, approximately 18 rarely observed V segments, including chromosome 9 orphons, were excluded from the earlier analysis of around 590 of the donors. The only immune exposure information available for the cohort was CMV serostatus. A later analysis reported that several top co-occurrence clusters appeared linked to parvovirus B19, influenza, CMV and Epstein-Barr virus. Compared with the roughly 700-donor mean, donors in an Asian-associated ancestry cluster had fewer N-insertions in productive TCRs, according to a later genetic analysis. Most TCR sequences were seen in very few donors, while some public TCRs were found in many individuals. At a false discovery rate of 0.05, a later analysis linked roughly 17,000 TCR beta sequences to specific HLA alleles. In a later analysis, the rate of TCR association differed among HLA loci, with DRB1 alleles having the most associated TCRs and HLA-C alleles having the fewest. Most CMV-associated TCR beta chains appeared to be HLA-restricted in a later analysis, and the HLA associations seemed to be driven largely by CMV exposure. Assigning TCR associations to individual alleles was difficult when HLA alleles, especially DR and DQ, strongly co-occurred. This cohort had only TCR beta chains sequenced, and the lack of alpha or paired-chain data limited which features could be detected. A total of fewer than 200 TCR beta chains were listed by the study as associated with cytomegalovirus. Roughly uniform sequencing depth across donors was assumed in presence/absence analyses, although this assumption may not hold. The classifier was reported to diagnose cytomegalovirus status with high specificity and sensitivity in both the original cohort and the validation cohort. An earlier analysis of approximately 500 of the donors showed that most TCR beta V segments appeared in productive rearrangements either about 87% or about 30% of the time, which broadly matched IMGT annotations. Some IMGT-functional V segments, including TRBV6-2 and TRBV6-3, could not be told apart with the 87-base-pair reads, so those segments were excluded. Three of the identified cytomegalovirus-associated TCR beta chains were confirmed in vitro to be specific for cytomegalovirus antigens. A further reported finding was that TCR beta sequences accurately predicted the HLA-A and HLA-B alleles for most subjects in the first cohort.

This sequence originates from a man aged 45-60 years in good health and CMV-seropositive. The receptor chain draws on TRBV7-8 and TRBJ1-2, and TRBD1 may be the D gene, going by 5 matching bases. Specimen: PBMCs. The CDR3 region: CASSLGVRGTNYGYTF. The DNA sequence is as follows: TGTGCCAGCAGCTTAGGGGTGCGGGGGACCAACTATGGCTACACCTTC.